The 14 T cell receptor beta chains below all came from one sample that was sequenced in a study of T-cell memory formation after mild COVID-19. Using its own MiXCR run on the 5' RACE reads, TCRdb lists one record per CDR3 protein. The table has tens of thousands of distinct CDR3 sequences, roughly 13% seen once. The sample comprised PBMCs or a T cell subset sorted from them (not recorded which). The receptors were sampled from an adult woman who had mild COVID-19 (a few samples of this study predate the infection). Cell type and time point are not known.

This clonotype was seen more than once but under ten times. The rearrangement uses TRBV6-5 and TRBJ1-4; D unresolved. The CDR3 has 13 amino acids. Germline V gene data show CDR1 as MNHEY and CDR2 as SVGAGI. The ends were cut back, 2 bases at V and 4 bases at J, with 5 bases in the middle. The CDR3, as DNA: TGTGCCAGCAGTTACCGCGATAATGAAAAACTGTTTTTT. Its protein is CASSYRDNEKLFF.

This clonotype was detected only a few times. The chain has TRBV28 and TRBJ2-2, with 7 bases fitting TRBD2. The CDR3 runs to 17 residues. Germline V gene sequence: CDR1 MDHEN, CDR2 SYDVKM. J gave up 6 bases and V 3 bases, and 13 bases lay outside the gene matches. This CDR3 is CASSFWREIPRPGELFF. The CDR3 DNA follows: TGTGCCAGCAGTTTTTGGCGGGAGATCCCCCGGCCCGGGGAGCTGTTTTTT.

A few counts support this clonotype. This chain links TRBV3-1 with TRBJ2-3; 7 bases match TRBD2. J gave up 0 bases and V 0 bases, and 3 bases lay outside the gene matches. Germline V gives CDR1 LGHDT, CDR2 YNNKEL (reference sequence). This CDR3 is built from 16 residues. The CDR3 reads CASSQEWRESTDTQYF. In nucleotides, the CDR3 is TGTGCCAGCAGCCAAGAATGGCGGGAGAGCACAGATACGCAGTATTTT.

The chain carries TRBV5-1 and TRBJ1-1, with D possibly matching TRBD1 (5 bases). The V gene lost 1 base and the J gene lost 1 base, with 17 bases spanning the gap. This CDR3 is 17 amino acids long. Germline V CDR1 and CDR2: SGHRS, YFSETQ. CDR3 in DNA: TGCGCCAGCAGCTTGTCAGCGGCACGGACACAGAACACTGAAGCTTTCTTT. Its translation: CASSLSAARTQNTEAFF.

This chain links TRBV29-1 with TRBJ2-2, with 7 bases identical to TRBD1. The CDR3 length is 13 residues. J was trimmed by 1 base and V by 7 bases; bases with no gene match: 3. Germline V lookup: CDR1 SQVTM, CDR2 ANQGSEA. CDR3 coding DNA: TGCAGCGGGGACAGCGAGAACACCGGGGAGCTGTTTTTT. Encoded protein: CSGDSENTGELFF.

This clonotype was counted only a few times. The chain carries TRBV9 and TRBJ1-4; maybe TRBD1 (5 bases). This CDR3 region has 18 residues. Germline V CDR1 and CDR2: SGDLS, YYNGEE. Trimming stripped 0 bases from V and 2 bases from J, with 17 bases between. In DNA form, the CDR3 reads TGTGCCAGCAGCGTAGAGGGGTCGGCCTGGGGGACTAATGAAAAACTGTTTTTT. Its translation is CASSVEGSAWGTNEKLFF.

This clonotype has just a few counts. The J gene is TRBJ2-1, the V gene TRBV30; D perhaps matches TRBD2 (6 bases). The V end was cut by 5 bases, the J end by 4 bases, with 6 bases between. The length of the CDR3 is 11 residues. CDR1 GTSNPN and CDR2 SVGIG come from the germline V gene (reference sequence). CDR3 in amino acids: CAWREYNEQFF. Here the CDR3 DNA reads TGTGCCTGGCGGGAGTACAATGAGCAGTTCTTC.

This clonotype was seen at least ten times. This chain connects TRBV7-7 to TRBJ2-7; a possible D gene is TRBD1 (5 bases). The CDR3 has 14 residues. Germline V CDR1 and CDR2: SSHAT, FNYEAQ (reference sequence). Trimming removed 2 bases at V and 5 bases at J, with 13 bases between. CDR3 bases: TGTGCCAGCAGCTTAACTCAGGGTACCCACGAGCAGTACTTC. Its protein product is CASSLTQGTHEQYF. The complete variable domain, with remaining parts taken from reference TRBV7-7 and TRBJ2-7, reads GAGVSQSPRYKVTKRGQDVTLRCDPISSHATLYWYQQALGQGPEFLTYFNYEAQPDKSGLPSDRFSAERPEGSISTLTIQRTEQRDSAMYRCASSLTQGTHEQYFGPGTRLTVT.

This clonotype was picked up a small number of times. The chain has TRBV6-1 and TRBJ2-5; 8 nucleotides align to TRBD2. J lost 5 bases, V lost 0 bases, and 11 bases had no gene match. The length of the CDR3 is 17 residues. Per germline, CDR1 MNHNS and CDR2 SASEGT. In DNA form, the CDR3 reads TGTGCCAGCAGTGAAGCGAATCCGGGGGGGCCGCGGGAGACCCAGTACTTC. Encoded protein: CASSEANPGGPRETQYF.

The genes are TRBV4-1 and TRBJ1-5; 9 bases line up with TRBD1. The CDR3 extends over 15 amino acids. The J segment lost 6 bases and the V segment lost 4 bases, leaving 7 bases of the junction unmatched. Germline CDR1 MGHRA, CDR2 YSYEKL. Here the CDR3 DNA reads TGCGCCAGCAGCCCGGGACAGGGAGAGGTTCAGCCCCAGCATTTT. Protein: CASSPGQGEVQPQHF.

This chain links TRBV11-2 with TRBJ2-5, with TRBD1 matching over 8 bases. The CDR3 loop spans 14 amino acids. Germline assignment: CDR1 SGHAT and CDR2 FQNNGV. Losses at the gene ends were 5 bases for V and 1 base for J; bases not matched to a gene: 3. The CDR3 region is CASSPTGVQETQYF. For the CDR3, the DNA is TGTGCCAGCAGCCCGACAGGGGTCCAAGAGACCCAGTACTTC.

V is TRBV4-1 and J is TRBJ2-1; weak D call: TRBD2 (6 bases). The CDR3 totals 13 residues. Looked up from germline, CDR1 is MGHRA and CDR2 is YSYEKL. The V end was cut by 5 bases, the J end by 6 bases, with 11 bases between. Here the CDR3 DNA reads TGCGCCAGCAGCTACTGGCGGGGCAATGAGCAGTTCTTC. This codes for CASSYWRGNEQFF.

This chain links TRBV19 with TRBJ2-2; either TRBD1 or TRBD2 may fit D (6 bases each). The CDR3 has 13 residues. Per germline, CDR1 LNHDA and CDR2 SQIVND (reference sequence). Deletions cut 7 bases from V and 4 bases from J, with 10 bases between. In DNA form, the CDR3 reads TGTGCCAGTACAGGGGACTTCACCGGGGAGCTGTTTTTT. Translated: CASTGDFTGELFF.

This clonotype was seen ten or more times. The rearrangement joins TRBV7-9 to TRBJ2-3; unclear D gene. With 0 bases removed from V and 6 bases from J, the gap between germline ends came to 16 bases. The CDR3 has 16 residues. Germline CDR1 SEHNR, CDR2 FQNEAQ (reference sequence). The CDR3 loop is CASSLAIRPEQDTQYF. The CDR3 DNA reads as TGTGCCAGCAGCTTAGCGATTAGGCCAGAACAGGATACGCAGTATTTT.